The 18 T cell receptor beta chains listed next were all sequenced from one sample in a study of blood T cells in healthy people across ages. The use of a sample-barcoded 5' primer and a J-beta primer mix characterized a second PCR of 7 to 11 cycles. TCRdb recomputed calls from the 5' RACE reads with MiXCR, one row per CDR3 protein. The table has some 900,000 distinct CDR3 sequences, approximately 49% seen once. The sample taken for sequencing was blood. These receptors were obtained from a man aged 30 to 45 in good health.

The chain recombines TRBV12-3 or TRBV12-4 with TRBJ1-1; no firm D call. The V and J ends lost 7 bases and 1 base respectively, with 10 bases between them. CDR3 size: 13 residues. The DNA for the CDR3 is TGTGCCAGCACCTATCGGGCGAACACTGAAGCTTTCTTT. It is translated as CASTYRANTEAFF.

This clonotype was seen many times. The V and J genes are TRBV11-3 and TRBJ2-1; 13 bases are a match to TRBD2. V dropped 3 bases and J dropped 10; count of bases not matched to a gene: 9. The CDR3 is 16 amino acids. Germline-derived CDR1 and CDR2 are SGHNT and YENEEA. CDR3 bases: TGTGCCAGCAGCTTGGCCGGGACTAGCGGGGCATTCGAGCAGTTCTTC. Translating it yields CASSLAGTSGAFEQFF.

In its sample, this clonotype was seen a few times. The genes are TRBV12-3 or TRBV12-4 and TRBJ2-3; TRBD1 matches at 11 bases. J lost 6 bases, V lost 8 bases, and 7 bases had no gene match. The CDR3 extends over 14 amino acids. This CDR3 reads CASSRTGGWDTQYF. CDR3 coding DNA: TGTGCCAGCTCTCGGACAGGGGGCTGGGATACGCAGTATTTT.

The V gene is TRBV5-1, the J gene TRBJ2-1, with D perhaps matching TRBD1 (6 bases). This CDR3 contains 16 residues. Germline CDR1 is SGHRS and CDR2 is YFSETQ. V was clipped by 4 bases and J by 3 bases, with 17 bases between them. DNA for the CDR3: TGCGCCAGCAGCGACCCTGGGGGCGAGAACTACAATGAGCAGTTCTTC. It specifies CASSDPGGENYNEQFF.

The chain is built from TRBV10-3 and TRBJ2-7, with unresolved D. CDR1 ENHRY and CDR2 SYGVKD come from the germline V gene. CDR3 size: 13 residues. V was pared by 4 bases and J by 1 base, with 8 bases between. DNA for the CDR3: TGTGCCATCAGTGTTCAAGGATCCTACGAGCAGTACTTC. Translated, it gives CAISVQGSYEQYF.

This clonotype has a handful of counts. The V gene is TRBV5-1, the J gene TRBJ2-7; 7 nucleotides match TRBD1. The CDR3 totals 15 residues. Germline assignment: CDR1 SGHRS and CDR2 YFSETQ. J lost 2 bases, V lost 3 bases, and 8 bases had no gene match. CDR3 region: CASSYDTGVAYEQYF. In nucleotides, the CDR3 is TGCGCCAGCAGCTACGATACAGGGGTCGCCTACGAGCAGTACTTC. The full variable domain, rest sourced from reference TRBV5-1 and TRBJ2-7, is KAGVTQTPRYLIKTRGQQVTLSCSPISGHRSVSWYQQTPGQGLQFLFEYFSETQRNKGNFPGRFSGRQFSNSRSEMNVSTLELGDSALYLCASSYDTGVAYEQYFGPGTRLTVT.

This clonotype was detected ten times or more. The chain carries TRBV27 and TRBJ2-7; D gene ambiguous. The germline CDR1 and CDR2 sequences are MNHEY and SMNVEV (reference sequence). Between the trimmed V and J ends, which lost 0 bases and 0 bases, there was a span of 3 bases. The CDR3 totals 13 residues. The chain's CDR3 is CASSLSFSYEQYF. The CDR3 bases are TGTGCCAGCAGTTTATCATTCTCCTACGAGCAGTACTTC.

At least ten counts were recorded for this clonotype. This may come from a read error, since a much larger clone is one base off. V and J are TRBV2 and TRBJ2-5, with 15 bases fitting TRBD2. The CDR3 covers 13 residues. With V trimmed by 11 bases and J by 11 bases, 9 bases remained unmatched. Germline assignment: CDR1 SNHLY and CDR2 FYNNEI. The CDR3 region has the DNA TGTGCCGGGACTAGCGGGGGGCACAATGAGCAGTACTTC. It encodes CAGTSGGHNEQYF. Based on the CDR3 plus reference TRBV2 and TRBJ2-5, the full variable domain is EPEVTQTPSHQVTQMGQEVILRCVPISNHLYFYWYRQILGQKVEFLVSFYNNEISEKSEIFDDQFSVERPDGSNFTLKIRSTKLEDSAMYFCAGTSGGHNEQYFGPGTRLLVL.

The chain uses TRBV12-5 and TRBJ1-4, with TRBD1 matching over 7 bases. The CDR3 sequence is 16 residues long. Germline CDR1 reads LGHNT; CDR2 reads FRNRAP. V dropped 7 bases and J dropped 3; count of bases not matched to a gene: 11. CDR3 amino acids: CASARDSQDANEKLFF. As DNA, the CDR3 is TGTGCTAGTGCGCGGGACAGTCAAGACGCTAATGAAAAACTGTTTTTT.

This sequence joins TRBV29-1 and TRBJ1-1, with 7 bases aligning to TRBD1. With 5 bases clipped from V and 7 bases from J, the junction kept 4 bases outside the gene matches. Germline V gene sequence: CDR1 SQVTM, CDR2 ANQGSEA. The CDR3 sequence is 11 residues long. The CDR3, as DNA: TGCAGCGTTCGAACAGGGGATGAAGCTTTCTTT. The encoded protein is CSVRTGDEAFF.

The J gene is TRBJ1-4, the V gene TRBV7-2, with 7 bases aligning to TRBD1. The junction had 6 bases not matched to a gene; V was cut back by 1 base and J by 4 bases. Germline lookup yields CDR1 SGHTA and CDR2 FQGNSA. This CDR3 contains 16 residues. The DNA of the CDR3 is TGTGCCAGCAGCTTAGAGGCAGGGGGAGGTAATGAAAAACTGTTTTTT. Translated: CASSLEAGGGNEKLFF. Drawing the rest from reference TRBV7-2 and TRBJ1-4, the complete variable domain is GAGVSQSPSNKVTEKGKDVELRCDPISGHTALYWYRQSLGQGLEFLIYFQGNSAPDKSGLPSDRFSAERTGGSVSTLTIQRTQQEDSAVYLCASSLEAGGGNEKLFFGSGTQLSVL.

The genes are TRBV28 and TRBJ1-1; D possibly corresponds to TRBD1 (5 bases). From germline, CDR1 is MDHEN and CDR2 SYDVKM. CDR3 length: 14 residues. V was cut by 6 bases and J by 1 base, with 12 bases left in between. CDR3 residues: CASSPLTENTEAFF. CDR3 coding DNA: TGTGCCAGCAGCCCGCTGACAGAGAACACTGAAGCTTTCTTT.

The chain is built from TRBV7-9 and TRBJ1-2; 9 bases fit TRBD1. CDR1 is SEHNR and CDR2 is FQNEAQ in the germline V gene (reference sequence). With 5 bases clipped from V and 8 bases from J, the junction kept 9 bases outside the gene matches. The CDR3 has 14 residues. This chain's CDR3 is CASSPPGQGCGYTF. The CDR3, as DNA: TGTGCCAGCAGCCCACCAGGACAGGGGTGCGGCTACACCTTC.

This clonotype was counted only a few times. V usage is TRBV3-1 and J usage is TRBJ1-5; unclear D gene. This CDR3 is 15 amino acids long. Germline lookup yields CDR1 LGHDT and CDR2 YNNKEL (reference sequence). The V and J ends lost 3 bases and 3 bases respectively, with 12 bases between them. CDR3 sequence reads: CASSHFVGLNQPQHF. The CDR3 DNA reads as TGTGCCAGCAGCCATTTTGTAGGTCTCAATCAGCCCCAGCATTTT.

The genes are TRBV6-2 or TRBV6-3 and TRBJ2-5; the D is unclear. Trimming pared 7 bases from V and 5 bases from J, leaving 14 bases between. The CDR3 consists of 13 residues. Germline CDR1 reads MNHEY; CDR2 reads SVGEGT. DNA for the CDR3: TGTGCCAGCACCCACCCGAGAAAGGAGACCCAGTACTTC. This gives the protein CASTHPRKETQYF.

For the CDR3, the DNA is TGCAGTGCTAGAGTTGCTAGCGGGAACACAGATACGCAGTATTTT. It specifies CSARVASGNTDTQYF. The V and J genes are TRBV20-1 and TRBJ2-3; 9 bases line up with TRBD2. The junction had 4 bases not matched to a gene; V was cut back by 1 base and J by 2 bases. The germline CDR1 and CDR2 sequences are DFQATT and SNEGSKA (reference sequence). The CDR3 sequence is 15 residues long.

There are a few counts of this clonotype. The chain employs TRBV27 and TRBJ2-7; 7 positions agree with TRBD1. After removal of 5 bases from V and 0 bases from J, the junction contained 10 bases not matched to a gene. This CDR3 has 16 residues. The V gene's germline CDR1 is MNHEY and CDR2 SMNVEV (reference sequence). The CDR3 loop reads CASSPSLDRSSYEQYF. The CDR3 DNA sequence: TGTGCCAGCAGTCCCTCTTTGGACAGGAGCTCCTACGAGCAGTACTTC.

This chain joins TRBV27 and TRBJ1-2; D might be TRBD1 (6 bases). The germline CDR1 and CDR2 sequences are MNHEY and SMNVEV (reference sequence). V dropped 0 bases and J dropped 0 bases, with 14 bases sitting between them. This CDR3 has 17 amino acids. CDR3 sequence: CASSLSKGTGPNYGYTF. CDR3 sequence (DNA): TGTGCCAGCAGTTTATCGAAGGGAACAGGGCCTAACTATGGCTACACCTTC.